The rows below give T cell receptor beta chains drawn from one sample of a study of T cell repertoires in cytomegalovirus infection. Which antigens these TCRs recognize remains unknown. TCRdb fed the reads into MiXCR, producing one record per CDR3 protein. The sample carries 140,000 to 150,000 distinct CDR3 sequences, roughly a third recorded once. The source was CD8+ T cells from cultured PBMCs, collected from culture after CMV antigen stimulation. These receptors were obtained from a human donor in good health (CMV status not recorded). Some clones in this sample may be carry-over from other donors' samples. CDR3s include the opening cysteine and the closing phenylalanine or tryptophan. Fields, in order: D gene, V gene, J gene, clone size, CDR3 DNA, CDR3 protein. A D gene is named only where the DNA matches it firmly. Expanded clones get a size class; other rows say once, few or many, or leave the size out.

D gene: TRBD2; V gene: TRBV12-3/TRBV12-4; J gene: TRBJ2-3; clone size: many; CDR3 DNA: TGTGCCAGCAGTCGACTAGCGCTAACAGATACGCAGTATTTT; CDR3 protein: CASSRLALTDTQYF
D gene: .; V gene: TRBV7-6; J gene: TRBJ1-1; clone size: .; CDR3 DNA: TGTGCCAGCAGCTCCCGGCTCGGCCGGACTGAAGCTTTCTTT; CDR3 protein: CASSSRLGRTEAFF
D gene: .; V gene: TRBV7-2; J gene: TRBJ2-1; clone size: few; CDR3 DNA: TGTGCCAGCAGCTTAGGCCAGGGCTATGAGCAGTTCTTC; CDR3 protein: CASSLGQGYEQFF
D gene: .; V gene: TRBV7-9; J gene: TRBJ1-1; clone size: many; CDR3 DNA: TGTGCCGGCCTGGGATGGAACACTGAAGCTTTCTTT; CDR3 protein: CAGLGWNTEAFF
D gene: .; V gene: TRBV12-3/TRBV12-4; J gene: TRBJ2-5; clone size: .; CDR3 DNA: TGTGCCAGCAGCTGGGACGAAGAGACCCAGTACTTC; CDR3 protein: CASSWDEETQYF
D gene: .; V gene: TRBV30; J gene: TRBJ1-1; clone size: .; CDR3 DNA: TGTGCCTGGAGTGTACGGATGGAGGGCACTGAAGCTTTCTTT; CDR3 protein: CAWSVRMEGTEAFF
D gene: TRBD1; V gene: TRBV7-2; J gene: TRBJ2-4; clone size: few; CDR3 DNA: TGTGCCAGCAGCTTAGGGGACAGGGTACTAGCCAAAAACATTCAGTACTTC; CDR3 protein: CASSLGDRVLAKNIQYF
D gene: TRBD2; V gene: TRBV4-1; J gene: TRBJ2-2; clone size: .; CDR3 DNA: TGCGCCAGCAGCCAGAGGACGAGACTAGCGGGGAAGGACGGGGAGCTGTTTTTT; CDR3 protein: CASSQRTRLAGKDGELFF
D gene: .; V gene: TRBV7-6; J gene: TRBJ1-1; clone size: .; CDR3 DNA: TGTGCCAGCAGCTTAGCGGTAACCGAGGATTTCTTT; CDR3 protein: CASSLAVTEDFF
D gene: .; V gene: TRBV12-3/TRBV12-4; J gene: TRBJ1-3; clone size: few; CDR3 DNA: TGTGCCAGCAGTCCAGGAGCGTACTCTGGAAACACCATATATTTT; CDR3 protein: CASSPGAYSGNTIYF
D gene: .; V gene: TRBV27; J gene: TRBJ1-1; clone size: .; CDR3 DNA: TGTGCCAGCAGTCCAACTGGTCCCCGCAGGGCTGAAGCTTTCTTT; CDR3 protein: CASSPTGPRRAEAFF
D gene: TRBD1; V gene: TRBV6-6; J gene: TRBJ2-7; clone size: .; CDR3 DNA: TGTGCCAGCAGTTACGACAGGGGGCACGACGAGCAGTACTTC; CDR3 protein: CASSYDRGHDEQYF
D gene: TRBD1; V gene: TRBV7-7; J gene: TRBJ2-1; clone size: .; CDR3 DNA: TGTGCCAGCAGCCAGGACAGGGCCTCCTACAATGAGCAGTTCTTC; CDR3 protein: CASSQDRASYNEQFF
D gene: .; V gene: TRBV6-4; J gene: TRBJ2-1; clone size: .; CDR3 DNA: TGTGCCAGCAGGAGGACAAGATCCTACAATGAGCAGTTCTTC; CDR3 protein: CASRRTRSYNEQFF
D gene: TRBD1; V gene: TRBV7-9; J gene: TRBJ2-2; clone size: many; CDR3 DNA: TGTGCCAGCAGCTCACAGGCCCGAGGGTATTACAGGGGCACCGGGGAGCTGTTTTTT; CDR3 protein: CASSSQARGYYRGTGELFF
D gene: .; V gene: TRBV19; J gene: TRBJ1-4; clone size: few; CDR3 DNA: TGTGCCAGTAGTTTCGGGGTGGCGACTAATGAAAAACTGTTTTTT; CDR3 protein: CASSFGVATNEKLFF
D gene: .; V gene: TRBV7-2; J gene: TRBJ1-4; clone size: many; CDR3 DNA: TGTGCCAGCAGCTTAGGGGGAGGGTCGACTACTAATGAAAAACTGTTTTTT; CDR3 protein: CASSLGGGSTTNEKLFF
D gene: .; V gene: TRBV18; J gene: TRBJ2-1; clone size: .; CDR3 DNA: TGTGCCAGCTCACCAGAGAGGAGGGGAAGCTCCTACAATGAGCAGTTCTTC; CDR3 protein: CASSPERRGSSYNEQFF
D gene: .; V gene: TRBV6-1; J gene: TRBJ2-7; clone size: .; CDR3 DNA: TGTGCCACCCTGACTACCTCCTACGAGCAGTACTTC; CDR3 protein: CATLTTSYEQYF
D gene: TRBD1; V gene: TRBV6-6; J gene: TRBJ1-1; clone size: .; CDR3 DNA: TGTGCCAGCACCGCAGGACAGGGAATTCAAGCTTTCTTT; CDR3 protein: CASTAGQGIQAFF
D gene: TRBD1; V gene: TRBV20-1; J gene: TRBJ2-7; clone size: .; CDR3 DNA: TGCAGTGCTAGAGAAGCGACAGGGTTCGACGAGCAGTACTTC; CDR3 protein: CSAREATGFDEQYF
D gene: .; V gene: TRBV7-9; J gene: TRBJ2-5; clone size: .; CDR3 DNA: TGTGCCAGCAGCTTAGCCAGGGAGGAGACCCAGTACTTC; CDR3 protein: CASSLAREETQYF
D gene: TRBD1; V gene: TRBV12-3/TRBV12-4; J gene: TRBJ1-2; clone size: few; CDR3 DNA: TGTGCCAGCAGTCAGTGGGGGGACAGGGCGGGCTACACCTTC; CDR3 protein: CASSQWGDRAGYTF